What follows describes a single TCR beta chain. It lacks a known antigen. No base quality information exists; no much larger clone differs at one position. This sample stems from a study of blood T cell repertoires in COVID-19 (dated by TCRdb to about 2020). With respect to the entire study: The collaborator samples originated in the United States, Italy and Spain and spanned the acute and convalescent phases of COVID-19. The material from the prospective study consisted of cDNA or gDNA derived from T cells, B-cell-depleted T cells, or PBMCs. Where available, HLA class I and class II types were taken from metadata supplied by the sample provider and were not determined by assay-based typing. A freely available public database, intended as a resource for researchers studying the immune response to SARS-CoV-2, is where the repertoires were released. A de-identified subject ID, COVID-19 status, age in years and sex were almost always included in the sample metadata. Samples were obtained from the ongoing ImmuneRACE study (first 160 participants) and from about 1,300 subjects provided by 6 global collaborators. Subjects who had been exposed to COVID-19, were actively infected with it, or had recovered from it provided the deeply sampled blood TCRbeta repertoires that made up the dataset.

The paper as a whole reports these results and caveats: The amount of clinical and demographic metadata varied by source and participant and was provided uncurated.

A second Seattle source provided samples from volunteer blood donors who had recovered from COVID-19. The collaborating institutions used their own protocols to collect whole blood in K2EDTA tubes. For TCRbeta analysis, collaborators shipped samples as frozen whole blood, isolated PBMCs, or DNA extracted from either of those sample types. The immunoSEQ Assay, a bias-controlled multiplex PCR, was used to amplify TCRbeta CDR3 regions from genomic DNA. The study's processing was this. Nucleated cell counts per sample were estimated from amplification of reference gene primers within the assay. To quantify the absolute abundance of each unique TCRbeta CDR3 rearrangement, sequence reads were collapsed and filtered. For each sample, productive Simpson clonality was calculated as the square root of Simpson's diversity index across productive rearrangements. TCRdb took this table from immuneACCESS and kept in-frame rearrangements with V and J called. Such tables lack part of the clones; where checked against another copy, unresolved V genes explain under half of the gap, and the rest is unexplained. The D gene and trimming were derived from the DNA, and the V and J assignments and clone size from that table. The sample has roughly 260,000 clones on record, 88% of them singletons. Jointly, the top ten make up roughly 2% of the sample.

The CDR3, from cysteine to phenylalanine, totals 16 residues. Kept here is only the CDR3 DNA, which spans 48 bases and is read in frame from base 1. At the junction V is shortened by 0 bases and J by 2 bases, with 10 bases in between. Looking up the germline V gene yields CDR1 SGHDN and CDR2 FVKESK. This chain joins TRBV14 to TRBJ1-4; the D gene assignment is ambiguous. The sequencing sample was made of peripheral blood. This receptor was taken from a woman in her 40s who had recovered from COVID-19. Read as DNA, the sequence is TGTGCCAGCAGCCAAGATAGGAGAGGCACTAATGAAAAACTGTTTTTT. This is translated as CASSQDRRGTNEKLFF.